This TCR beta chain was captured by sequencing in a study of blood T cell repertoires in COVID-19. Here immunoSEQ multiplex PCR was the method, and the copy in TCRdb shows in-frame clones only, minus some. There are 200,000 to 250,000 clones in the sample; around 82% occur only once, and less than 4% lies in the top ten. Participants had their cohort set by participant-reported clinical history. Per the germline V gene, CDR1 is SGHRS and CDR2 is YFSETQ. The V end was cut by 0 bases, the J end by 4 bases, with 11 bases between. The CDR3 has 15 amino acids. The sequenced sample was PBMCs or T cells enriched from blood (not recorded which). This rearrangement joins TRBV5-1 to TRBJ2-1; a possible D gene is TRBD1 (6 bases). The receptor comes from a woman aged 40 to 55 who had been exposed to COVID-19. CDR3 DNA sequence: TGCGCCAGCAGCTTGGCAGGGGTCGGGTACAATGAGCAGTTCTTC. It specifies CASSLAGVGYNEQFF.